This is a list of T cell receptor beta chains from one sample in a study of CD8+CD57+ T cells in acquired aplastic anemia. TCRdb called the reads again in MiXCR, with one record for every CDR3 protein. The sample yields approximately 180,000 distinct CDR3 sequences, around 48% seen once. Input material: sorted CD4+, CD8+, or CD8+CD57+ T cells (not recorded which) from PBMCs. The receptors were gathered from a human donor with aplastic anemia. The CDR3 runs from the conserved cysteine through the conserved F or W. D genes are given only for firm matches. A row's size may be missing; if present it is once, few, many or a size class.

V gene	D gene	clone size	J gene	CDR3 protein	CDR3 DNA
TRBV15	-	-	TRBJ2-7	CATSRGGVEQYF	TGTGCCACCAGCAGAGGTGGGGTCGAGCAGTACTTC
TRBV7-8	TRBD2	-	TRBJ2-1	CASSLGASGVDNEQFF	TGTGCCAGCAGCTTAGGGGCTAGCGGGGTAGACAATGAGCAGTTCTTC
TRBV11-1	-	many	TRBJ2-3	CASSSYTAGSTDTQYF	TGTGCCAGCAGCTCCTATACCGCCGGCAGCACAGATACGCAGTATTTT
TRBV5-1	-	-	TRBJ1-1	CAGSSSSAPEAFF	TGCGCCGGCAGCTCGAGTTCCGCTCCTGAAGCTTTCTTT
TRBV15	-	-	TRBJ1-6	CATSRVVDAPLHF	TGTGCCACCAGCAGAGTGGTGGATGCACCCCTCCACTTT
TRBV20-1	-	many	TRBJ1-2	CSAIGQNYGYTF	TGCAGTGCCATTGGACAGAACTATGGCTACACCTTC
TRBV6-1	TRBD1	-	TRBJ2-2	CASSGDRPSMRELFF	TGTGCCAGCAGTGGGGACAGACCGTCCATGAGGGAGCTGTTTTTT
TRBV3-1	-	-	TRBJ1-2	CASSSTGGYTF	TGTGCCAGCAGCTCAACGGGGGGCTACACCTTC
TRBV10-3	-	few	TRBJ2-7	CAISGSSPYEQYF	TGTGCCATCAGTGGGAGTAGCCCCTACGAGCAGTACTTC
TRBV2	-	-	TRBJ2-1	CASRPELSSYNEQFF	TGTGCCAGCAGACCCGAATTGAGCTCCTACAATGAGCAGTTCTTC
TRBV2	-	many	TRBJ1-2	CASSEGHTYGYTF	TGTGCCAGCAGTGAGGGACATACCTATGGCTACACCTTC
TRBV15	TRBD2	-	TRBJ2-5	CATSSGGLAIQETQYF	TGTGCCACCAGCAGCGGGGGACTAGCGATCCAAGAGACCCAGTACTTC
TRBV10-3	TRBD1	many	TRBJ2-2	CAISTPGQGGTGELFF	TGTGCCATCAGTACCCCGGGACAGGGGGGCACCGGGGAGCTGTTTTTT
TRBV19	TRBD2	-	TRBJ2-1	CASSVKLAGALNNEQFF	TGTGCCAGTAGTGTAAAACTAGCGGGGGCGTTAAACAATGAGCAGTTCTTC
TRBV2	TRBD1	-	TRBJ1-5	CASTVDRGFQPQHF	TGTGCCAGCACGGTTGACAGGGGCTTTCAGCCCCAGCATTTT
TRBV20-1	-	many	TRBJ1-5	CSARDRDRTSNQPQHF	TGCAGTGCTAGAGATCGGGACCGGACGAGCAATCAGCCCCAGCATTTT
TRBV6-5	TRBD1	few	TRBJ2-6	CASSYTSLRGIGANVLTF	TGTGCCAGCAGTTACACCAGCCTCAGGGGGATTGGGGCCAACGTCCTGACTTTC
TRBV6-5	-	-	TRBJ2-3	CASSYLGSGTQYF	TGTGCCAGCAGTTACCTTGGTTCGGGTACGCAGTATTTT
TRBV6-5	-	many	TRBJ1-2	CASSYLEGSYGYTF	TGTGCCAGCAGTTACCTCGAGGGAAGCTATGGCTACACCTTC
TRBV24-1	TRBD2	-	TRBJ2-2	CATSDWDTGLAGGPFGELFF	TGTGCCACCAGTGACTGGGACACGGGACTAGCGGGGGGGCCGTTCGGGGAGCTGTTTTTT
TRBV20-1	TRBD1	many	TRBJ1-4	CSAKGTGDEKLFF	TGCAGTGCTAAGGGGACAGGGGATGAAAAACTGTTTTTT
TRBV6-6	-	many	TRBJ2-7	CASSYSWQGGYEQYF	TGTGCCAGCAGTTACTCGTGGCAGGGAGGCTACGAGCAGTACTTC
TRBV20-1	TRBD1	few	TRBJ1-1	CSAKEPGGLNTEAFF	TGCAGTGCTAAGGAGCCAGGGGGCCTAAACACTGAAGCTTTCTTT
TRBV5-4	-	-	TRBJ1-3	CASSLKITGGRNTIYF	TGTGCCAGCAGCTTGAAGATTACTGGGGGCAGAAACACCATATATTTT
TRBV6-4	-	many	TRBJ1-1	CASSEQAGRNTEAFF	TGTGCCAGCAGTGAACAGGCAGGGAGAAACACTGAAGCTTTCTTT
TRBV11-2	-	many	TRBJ2-1	CASSLGSFSSYNEQFF	TGTGCCAGCAGCTTAGGTAGCTTCAGCTCCTACAATGAGCAGTTCTTC
TRBV14	-	many	TRBJ1-2	CASSQEAEEDSSCYTF	TGTGCCAGCAGCCAGGAGGCGGAGGAAGACAGCAGTTGCTACACCTTC
TRBV7-9	-	-	TRBJ2-7	CASQTLQGEQYF	TGTGCCAGCCAAACTCTCCAAGGGGAGCAGTACTTC
TRBV19	-	many	TRBJ1-2	CASSGHIGRDAYGYTF	TGTGCCAGTAGTGGCCATATCGGGCGGGACGCCTATGGCTACACCTTC
TRBV28	-	few	TRBJ1-5	CASSLSGVHQPQHF	TGTGCCAGCAGTTTGAGCGGGGTGCATCAGCCCCAGCATTTT
TRBV6-5	TRBD1	many	TRBJ1-2	CASSHRDRSTGGYTF	TGTGCCAGCAGTCACCGGGACAGATCGACGGGAGGCTACACCTTC
TRBV6-2/TRBV6-3	TRBD1	many	TRBJ2-7	CASSDRDRVFHEQYF	TGTGCCAGCAGCGACCGGGACAGGGTATTCCACGAGCAGTACTTC
TRBV20-1	-	-	TRBJ2-7	CSARDLTGYEQYF	TGCAGTGCTAGAGATTTGACAGGCTACGAGCAGTACTTC
TRBV29-1	-	few	TRBJ1-5	CSVGDPRTGNQPQHF	TGCAGCGTAGGGGACCCTAGGACGGGCAATCAGCCCCAGCATTTT
TRBV2	-	-	TRBJ1-6	CASTRESNSPLHF	TGTGCCAGCACCCGGGAATCCAATTCACCCCTCCACTTT
TRBV12-3/TRBV12-4	TRBD1	-	TRBJ1-4	CASSFLQTGGINEELFF	TGTGCCAGCAGTTTTCTGCAAACAGGGGGCATAAATGAAGAACTGTTTTTT
TRBV7-8	-	-	TRBJ1-5	CASSFRGGAGNQPQHF	TGTGCCAGCAGCTTTAGGGGGGGGGCAGGCAATCAGCCCCAGCATTTT
TRBV6-1	-	many	TRBJ1-6	CASKRDLDNSPLHF	TGTGCCAGCAAGCGGGACCTAGATAATTCACCCCTCCACTTT